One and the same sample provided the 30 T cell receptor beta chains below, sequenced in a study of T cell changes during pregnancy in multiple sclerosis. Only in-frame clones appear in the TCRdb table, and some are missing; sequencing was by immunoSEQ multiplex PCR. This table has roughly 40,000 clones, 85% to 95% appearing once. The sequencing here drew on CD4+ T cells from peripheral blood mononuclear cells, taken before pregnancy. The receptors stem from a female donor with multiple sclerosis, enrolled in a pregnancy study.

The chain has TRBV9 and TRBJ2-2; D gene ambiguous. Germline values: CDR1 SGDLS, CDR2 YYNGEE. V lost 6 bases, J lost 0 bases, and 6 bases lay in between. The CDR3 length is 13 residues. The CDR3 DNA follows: TGTGCCAGCACGTTCGCGAACACCGGGGAGCTGTTTTTT. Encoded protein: CASTFANTGELFF. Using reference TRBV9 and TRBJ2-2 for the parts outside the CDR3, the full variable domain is DSGVTQTPKHLITATGQRVTLRCSPRSGDLSVYWYQQSLDQGLQFLIQYYNGEERAKGNILERFSAQQFPDLHSELNLSSLELGDSALYFCASTFANTGELFFGEGSRLTVL.

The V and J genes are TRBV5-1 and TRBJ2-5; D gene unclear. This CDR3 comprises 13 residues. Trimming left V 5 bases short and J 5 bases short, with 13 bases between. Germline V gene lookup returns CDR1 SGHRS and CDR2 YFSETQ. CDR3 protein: CASSESVGETQYF. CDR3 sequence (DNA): TGCGCCAGCAGTGAAAGCGTGGGTGAGACCCAGTACTTC.

CDR3 in amino acids: CSAETGNTNSPLHF. For the CDR3, the DNA is TGCAGCGCCGAGACAGGGAATACGAATTCACCCCTCCACTTT. This chain connects TRBV29-1 to TRBJ1-6, with 7 bases matching TRBD1. V dropped 7 bases and J dropped 7; count of bases not matched to a gene: 10. CDR1 is SQVTM, CDR2 ANQGSEA, per germline. The CDR3 totals 14 residues. The full variable domain, its missing parts supplied by reference TRBV29-1 and TRBJ1-6, is SAVISQKPSRDICQRGTSLTIQCQVDSQVTMMFWYRQQPGQSLTLIATANQGSEATYESGFVIDKFPISRPNLTFSTLTVSNMSPEDSSIYLCSAETGNTNSPLHFGNGTRLTVT.

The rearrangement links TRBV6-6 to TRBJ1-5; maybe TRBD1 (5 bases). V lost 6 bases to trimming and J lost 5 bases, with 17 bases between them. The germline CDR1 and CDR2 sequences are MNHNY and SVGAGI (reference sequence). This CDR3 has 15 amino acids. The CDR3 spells CASRQVKGSYQPQHF. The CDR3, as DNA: TGTGCCAGCAGACAGGTTAAAGGTTCGTATCAGCCCCAGCATTTT.

The CDR3 region has the DNA TGTGCCAGCAGCGGGGGACAGGGGAGGGCCACCGGGGAGCTGTTTTTT. Translated, it gives CASSGGQGRATGELFF. The V and J genes are TRBV7-8 and TRBJ2-2, with TRBD1 matching 10 bases. The germline V gene has CDR1 SGHVS and CDR2 FQNEAQ. After removal of 5 bases from V and 4 bases from J, the junction contained 7 bases not matched to a gene. The CDR3 has 16 amino acids.

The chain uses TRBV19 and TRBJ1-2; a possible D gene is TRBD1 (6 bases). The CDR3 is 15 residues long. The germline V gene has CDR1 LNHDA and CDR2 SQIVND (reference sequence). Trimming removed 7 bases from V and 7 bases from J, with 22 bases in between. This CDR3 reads CASITTATGSGGYTF. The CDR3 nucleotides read TGTGCCAGTATTACCACCGCGACAGGATCCGGTGGCTACACCTTC.

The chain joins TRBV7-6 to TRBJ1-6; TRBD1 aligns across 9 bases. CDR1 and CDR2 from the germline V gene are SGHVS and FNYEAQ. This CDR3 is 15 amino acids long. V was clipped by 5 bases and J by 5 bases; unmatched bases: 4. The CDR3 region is CASSLGTGNNSPLHF. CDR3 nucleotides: TGTGCCAGCAGCCTAGGGACAGGGAATAATTCACCCCTCCACTTT.

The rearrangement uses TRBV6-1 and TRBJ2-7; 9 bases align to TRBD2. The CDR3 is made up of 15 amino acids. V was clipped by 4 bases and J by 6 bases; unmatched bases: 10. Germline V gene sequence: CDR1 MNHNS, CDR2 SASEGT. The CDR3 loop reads CASSVDSGSPAEQYF. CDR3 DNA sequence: TGTGCCAGCAGTGTTGATAGCGGGAGTCCTGCCGAGCAGTACTTC.

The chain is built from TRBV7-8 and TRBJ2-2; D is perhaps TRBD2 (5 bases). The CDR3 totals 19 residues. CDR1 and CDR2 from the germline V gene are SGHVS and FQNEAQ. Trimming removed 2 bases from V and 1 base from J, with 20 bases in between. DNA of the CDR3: TGTGCCAGCAGCTTAAAGAATGCCCGGATTAGCGAGAACACCGGGGAGCTGTTTTTT. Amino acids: CASSLKNARISENTGELFF.

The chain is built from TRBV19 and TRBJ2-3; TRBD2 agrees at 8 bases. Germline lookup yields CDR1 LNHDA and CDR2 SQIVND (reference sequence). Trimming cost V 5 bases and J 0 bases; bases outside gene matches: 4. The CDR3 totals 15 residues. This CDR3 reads CASSRIAGSTDTQYF. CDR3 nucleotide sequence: TGTGCCAGTAGTCGCATAGCGGGGAGCACAGATACGCAGTATTTT.

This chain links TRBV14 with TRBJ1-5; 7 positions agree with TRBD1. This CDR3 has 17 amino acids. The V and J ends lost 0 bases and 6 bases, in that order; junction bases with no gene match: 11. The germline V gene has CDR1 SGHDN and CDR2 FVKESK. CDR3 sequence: CASSQEEDRPEGQPQHF. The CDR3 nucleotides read TGTGCCAGCAGCCAAGAGGAGGACAGGCCGGAAGGTCAGCCCCAGCATTTT.

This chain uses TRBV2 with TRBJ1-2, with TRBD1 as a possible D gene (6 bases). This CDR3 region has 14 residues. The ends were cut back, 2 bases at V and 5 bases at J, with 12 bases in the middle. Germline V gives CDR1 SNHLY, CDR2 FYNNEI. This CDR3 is CASSEKGTIYGYTF. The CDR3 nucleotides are TGTGCCAGCAGTGAAAAGGGGACAATTTATGGCTACACCTTC. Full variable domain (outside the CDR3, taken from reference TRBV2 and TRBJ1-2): EPEVTQTPSHQVTQMGQEVILRCVPISNHLYFYWYRQILGQKVEFLVSFYNNEISEKSEIFDDQFSVERPDGSNFTLKIRSTKLEDSAMYFCASSEKGTIYGYTFGSGTRLTVV.

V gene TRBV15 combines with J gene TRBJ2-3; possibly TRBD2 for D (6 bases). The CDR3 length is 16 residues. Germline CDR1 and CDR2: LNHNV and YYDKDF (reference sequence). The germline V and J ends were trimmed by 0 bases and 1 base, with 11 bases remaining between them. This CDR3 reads CATSRDVRDRTDTQYF. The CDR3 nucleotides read TGTGCCACCAGCAGAGATGTGCGGGACCGCACAGATACGCAGTATTTT.

The CDR3 loop is CASSSLQETQYF. CDR3 coding DNA: TGTGCCAGCAGCTCCCTCCAAGAGACCCAGTACTTC. The chain links TRBV7-9 to TRBJ2-5; D gene ambiguous. Per the germline V gene, CDR1 is SEHNR and CDR2 is FQNEAQ (reference sequence). V was cut by 4 bases and J by 1 base, with 4 bases left in between. The CDR3 sequence is 12 residues long.

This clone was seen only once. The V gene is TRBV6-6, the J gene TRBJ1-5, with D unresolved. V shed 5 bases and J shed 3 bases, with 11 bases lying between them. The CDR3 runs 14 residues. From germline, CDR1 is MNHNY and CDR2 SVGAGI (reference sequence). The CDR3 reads CASSPFPYNQPQHF. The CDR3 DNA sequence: TGTGCCAGCAGTCCCTTCCCCTACAATCAGCCCCAGCATTTT.

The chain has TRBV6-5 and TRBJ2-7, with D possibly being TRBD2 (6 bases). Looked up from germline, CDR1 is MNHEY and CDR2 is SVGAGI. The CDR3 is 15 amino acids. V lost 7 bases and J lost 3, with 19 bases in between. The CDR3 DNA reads TGTGCCAGCACCAAGCCCGGCGGGGAAGGCTACGAGCAGTACTTC. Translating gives CASTKPGGEGYEQYF.

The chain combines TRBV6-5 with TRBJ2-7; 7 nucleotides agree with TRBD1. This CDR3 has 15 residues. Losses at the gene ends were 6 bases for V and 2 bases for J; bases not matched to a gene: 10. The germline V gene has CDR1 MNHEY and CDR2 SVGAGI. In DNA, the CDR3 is TGTGCCAGCAGGCCTACAGGGGCGAGGACCTACGAGCAGTACTTC. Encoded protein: CASRPTGARTYEQYF.

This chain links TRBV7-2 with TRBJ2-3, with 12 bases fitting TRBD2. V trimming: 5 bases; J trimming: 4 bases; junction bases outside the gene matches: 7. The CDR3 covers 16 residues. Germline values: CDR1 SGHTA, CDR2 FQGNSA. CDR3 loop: CASSPTSGRSADTQYF. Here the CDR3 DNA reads TGTGCCAGCAGCCCTACTAGCGGGAGGAGCGCAGATACGCAGTATTTT.

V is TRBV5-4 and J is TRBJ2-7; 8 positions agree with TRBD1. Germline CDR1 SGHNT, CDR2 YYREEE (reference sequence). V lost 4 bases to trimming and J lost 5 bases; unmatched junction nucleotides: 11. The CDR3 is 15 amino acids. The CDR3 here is CASSHRGDRGHEQYF. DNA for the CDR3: TGTGCCAGCAGCCATAGAGGAGACAGGGGACACGAGCAGTACTTC.

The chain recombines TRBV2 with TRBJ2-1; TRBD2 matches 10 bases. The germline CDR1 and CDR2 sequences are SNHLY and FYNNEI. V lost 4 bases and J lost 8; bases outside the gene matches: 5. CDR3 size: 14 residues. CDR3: CASSASGRGYEQFF. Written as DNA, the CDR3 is TGTGCCAGCAGTGCTAGCGGGAGAGGATATGAGCAGTTCTTC.

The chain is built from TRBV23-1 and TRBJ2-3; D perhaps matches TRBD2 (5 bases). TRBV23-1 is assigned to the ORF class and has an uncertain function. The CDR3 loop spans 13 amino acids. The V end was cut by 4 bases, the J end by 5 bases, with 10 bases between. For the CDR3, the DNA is TGCGCCAGCAGTCCACGAGGGCTAGATACGCAGTATTTT. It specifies CASSPRGLDTQYF.

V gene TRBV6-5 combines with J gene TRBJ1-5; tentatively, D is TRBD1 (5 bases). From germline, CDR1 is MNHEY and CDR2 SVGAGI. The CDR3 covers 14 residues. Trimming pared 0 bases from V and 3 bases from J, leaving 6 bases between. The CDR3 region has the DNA TGTGCCAGCAGTTACTCGACAGACAATCAGCCCCAGCATTTT. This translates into CASSYSTDNQPQHF.

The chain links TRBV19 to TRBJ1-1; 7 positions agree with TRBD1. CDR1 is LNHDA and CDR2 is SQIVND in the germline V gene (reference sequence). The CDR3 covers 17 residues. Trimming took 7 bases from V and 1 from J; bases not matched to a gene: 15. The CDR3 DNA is TGTGCCAGTACCTCAACCAGGGGGAGTTCAGCGAACACTGAAGCTTTCTTT. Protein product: CASTSTRGSSANTEAFF.

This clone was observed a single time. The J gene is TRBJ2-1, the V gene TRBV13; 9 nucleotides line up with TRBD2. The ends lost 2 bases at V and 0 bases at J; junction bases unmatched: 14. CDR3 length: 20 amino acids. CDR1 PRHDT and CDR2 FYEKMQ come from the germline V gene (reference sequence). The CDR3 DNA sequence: TGTGCCAGCAGCTTATATCGACGGGCTAGCGGGAAGAGCTCCTACAATGAGCAGTTCTTC. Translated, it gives CASSLYRRASGKSSYNEQFF.

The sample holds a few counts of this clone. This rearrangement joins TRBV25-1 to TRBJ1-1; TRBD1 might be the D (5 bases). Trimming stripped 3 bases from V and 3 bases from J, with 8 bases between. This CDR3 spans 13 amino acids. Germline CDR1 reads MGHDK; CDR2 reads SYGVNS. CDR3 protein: CASSEPGYTEAFF. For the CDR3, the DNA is TGTGCCAGCAGTGAGCCAGGGTACACTGAAGCTTTCTTT.

The CDR3, as DNA: TGTGCCAGCAATGGGGGGGGCCTCACTGAAGCTTTCTTT. It translates to CASNGGGLTEAFF. The rearrangement uses TRBV28 and TRBJ1-1, with D perhaps TRBD1 (6 bases). Trimming removed 7 bases from V and 4 bases from J, with 13 bases in between. Germline values: CDR1 MDHEN, CDR2 SYDVKM. The CDR3 covers 13 residues.

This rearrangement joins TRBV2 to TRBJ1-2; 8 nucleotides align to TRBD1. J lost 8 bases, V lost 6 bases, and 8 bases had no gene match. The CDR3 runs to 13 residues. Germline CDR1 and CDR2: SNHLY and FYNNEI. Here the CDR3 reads CASSLRGRGGYTF. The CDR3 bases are TGTGCCAGCAGCCTCAGGGGGCGCGGAGGCTACACCTTC. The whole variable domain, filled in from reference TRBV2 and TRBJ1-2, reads EPEVTQTPSHQVTQMGQEVILRCVPISNHLYFYWYRQILGQKVEFLVSFYNNEISEKSEIFDDQFSVERPDGSNFTLKIRSTKLEDSAMYFCASSLRGRGGYTFGSGTRLTVV.

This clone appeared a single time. Here the CDR3 reads CASSLVSSEQYF. CDR3 in DNA: TGTGCCAGCAGCTTAGTTAGTTCCGAGCAGTACTTC. The chain couples TRBV7-2 to TRBJ2-7; D is unresolved. Germline assignment: CDR1 SGHTA and CDR2 FQGNSA. Trimming pared 1 base from V and 6 bases from J, leaving 7 bases between. The CDR3 loop spans 12 amino acids. The full variable domain, rest sourced from reference TRBV7-2 and TRBJ2-7, is GAGVSQSPSNKVTEKGKDVELRCDPISGHTALYWYRQSLGQGLEFLIYFQGNSAPDKSGLPSDRFSAERTGGSVSTLTIQRTQQEDSAVYLCASSLVSSEQYFGPGTRLTVT.

For the CDR3, the DNA is TGTGCCAGCAGCGCGGGAGAGACCCAGTACTTC. It codes for CASSAGETQYF. The chain combines TRBV7-9 with TRBJ2-5; weak D call: TRBD2 (5 bases). V lost 5 bases and J 4 bases, leaving 5 bases between the germline ends. Germline assignment: CDR1 SEHNR and CDR2 FQNEAQ (reference sequence). CDR3 length: 11 residues.

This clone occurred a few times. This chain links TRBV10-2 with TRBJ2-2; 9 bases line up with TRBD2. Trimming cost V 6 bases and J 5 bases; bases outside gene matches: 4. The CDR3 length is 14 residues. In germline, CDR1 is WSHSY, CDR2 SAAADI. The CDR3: CASRSSGVTGELFF. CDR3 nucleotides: TGCGCCAGCAGATCTAGCGGGGTGACCGGGGAGCTGTTTTTT.